This entry concerns a single T cell receptor (beta chain). This entry belongs to a study of blood T cell repertoires in COVID-19. Trimming left V 0 bases short and J 3 bases short, with 11 bases between. The CDR3 loop spans 15 amino acids. CDR1 is LGHNA and CDR2 is YNFKEQ in the germline V gene. Clones were sequenced by immunoSEQ multiplex PCR, and TCRdb holds only the in-frame ones, with some missing. The sample yields some 200,000 clones, about 95% seen once. The chain carries TRBV4-2 and TRBJ2-5, with D perhaps matching TRBD1 (6 bases). Sequenced input: peripheral blood. The origin of this receptor is a man aged 25-45 years with COVID-19, enrolled during active disease. The CDR3 coding sequence is TGTGCCAGCAGCCAAGACCCAGGGGCGAAAGAGACCCAGTACTTC. Encoded protein: CASSQDPGAKETQYF.